This T cell receptor (beta chain) is from a study of tumor-infiltrating lymphocytes in oesophageal squamous cell carcinoma (TCRdb year 2016). Libraries were built with PCR. For sequencing, an Illumina HiSeq 2000 was employed. TCRdb's own reprocessing of the public reads used fastp at Q25 and MiXCR and kept productive beta chains. Rows are unified per CDR3 protein, each entry keeping the most common DNA and genes. This sample gives around 20,000 distinct CDR3 sequences in total; 39% of them show up just once. The ten biggest clones cover around 19% of the sample. CDR1 and CDR2, per the germline V gene (reference sequence), are MNHNY and SVGAGI. V loses 5 bases of germline sequence and J loses 9 bases, and the interval between the two ends is 18 bases. The CDR3 runs 14 residues from the cysteine to the phenylalanine. This entry keeps only the CDR3 DNA: 42 bases, framed from base 1. This clonotype was recorded once. Its antigen specificity is not known. No much larger clone is present one base from it, and per-base qualities are unavailable. On its own, one read is weak support.

Recombination linked TRBV6-6 to TRBJ2-3, with the D gene possibly TRBD1 or TRBD2, each one fitting 5 bases. This TCR was sampled from a male donor with esophageal squamous cell carcinoma. Sequenced sample: esophageal tumor tissue. The nucleotide sequence is given as TGTGCCAGCAGTCCCGGGACCGCCACCAGGACGCAGTATTTT. This sequence encodes CASSPGTATRTQYF.